This T cell receptor (beta chain) was found in a study of T cell responses to AZD1222 COVID-19 vaccine. The germline gives CDR1 MDHEN, CDR2 SYDVKM. The CDR3 is 15 residues long. V shed 5 bases, J shed 0 bases, and the junction held 4 bases outside the gene matches. Study outcomes and limitations: Donors were chiefly white British, with a greater number of females, and clonal diversity was perhaps underestimated. Spike-specific TCR depth and breadth grew after two AZD1222 doses. Unmutated variant regions are reportedly the target of nearly half of TCRs that are spike-specific.

Assay used: immunoSEQ multiplex PCR; TCRdb lists only in-frame clones, some missing. The top ten hold just over 5.5% of the sample, which has about 90,000 clones, around 91% seen once. Second-dose recipients at about 4 or about 12 weeks were treated as one pooled group. This clone has only one observation. The antigen remains unidentified. The source of this sequence is an adult who received the AZD1222 COVID-19 vaccine. The gene calls are TRBV28 and TRBJ1-2; 9 bases align to TRBD1. Sequenced material: peripheral blood, taken 28 days after the second AZD1222 dose. CDR3 sequence (DNA): TGTGCCAGCAGTGCACAGGGGGCTACTAACTATGGCTACACCTTC. Amino acid sequence: CASSAQGATNYGYTF.